This TCR beta chain was recorded in a study of cytomegalovirus exposure and HLA in healthy donors. Worth noting for this clone: Its antigen is not identified.

Primers: 60 Vbeta forward and 13 Jbeta reverse. The protocol was immunoSEQ multiplex PCR, while the TCRdb copy is restricted to in-frame clones and leaves out a portion. The table shows approximately 150,000 clones, with roughly four fifths occurring only once. Findings and caveats of the study: Common viral pathogens seemed to be connected with several of the most significant clusters, according to a later analysis. In presence/absence analyses, roughly uniform sequencing depth across donors was assumed.

V dropped 8 bases and J dropped 9; count of bases not matched to a gene: 7. Germline CDR1 is LNHDA and CDR2 is SQIVND (reference sequence). The CDR3 totals 13 residues. Source material: PBMCs. The chain carries TRBV19 and TRBJ1-1; 12 positions agree with TRBD1. The receptor comes from a woman in her forties in good health and CMV-seronegative. The CDR3 DNA is TGTGCCAGTGGCCGGGACAGGGGGCAACAAGCTTTCTTT. Translated, it gives CASGRDRGQQAFF. Filled out from reference TRBV19 and TRBJ1-1, the complete variable domain reads DGGITQSPKYLFRKEGQNVTLSCEQNLNHDAMYWYRQDPGQGLRLIYYSQIVNDFQKGDIAEGYSVSREKKESFPLTVTSAQKNPTAFYLCASGRDRGQQAFFGQGTRLTVV.